The source of this TCR beta chain is a study of T cell repertoires in cytomegalovirus infection. TCRdb processed the reads anew with MiXCR; each CDR3 protein has one entry. The sample carries about 740,000 distinct CDR3 sequences, 35% to 45% recorded once. CDR3 length: 15 amino acids. Looked up from germline, CDR1 is SGHTA and CDR2 is FQGNSA. The J segment lost 6 bases and the V segment lost 2 bases, leaving 5 bases of the junction unmatched. The clonotype was recovered from a human donor in good health (CMV status not recorded). Some clones in this sample may be carry-over from other donors' samples. V usage is TRBV7-2 and J usage is TRBJ1-5, with 9 bases matching TRBD1. Sequenced sample: PBMCs. The CDR3 loop reads CASSLFTGGSQPQHF. CDR3 DNA sequence: TGTGCCAGCAGCTTATTCACAGGGGGCAGTCAGCCCCAGCATTTT.